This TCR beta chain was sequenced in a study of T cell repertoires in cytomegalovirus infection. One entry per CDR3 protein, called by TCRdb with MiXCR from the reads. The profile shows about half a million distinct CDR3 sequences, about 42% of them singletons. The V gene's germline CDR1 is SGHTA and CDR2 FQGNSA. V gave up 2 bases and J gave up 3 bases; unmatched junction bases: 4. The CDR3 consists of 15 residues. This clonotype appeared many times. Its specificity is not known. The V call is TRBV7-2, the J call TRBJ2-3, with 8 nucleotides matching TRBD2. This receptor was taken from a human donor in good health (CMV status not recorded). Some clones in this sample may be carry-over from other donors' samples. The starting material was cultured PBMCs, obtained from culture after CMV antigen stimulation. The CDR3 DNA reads TGTGCCAGCAGCTTACGGGGGGGCAGGACAGATACGCAGTATTTT. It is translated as CASSLRGGRTDTQYF.